This T cell receptor (beta chain) derives from a study of blood T cell repertoires in COVID-19. Study background: Samples came from the United States, Italy and Spain, spanning acute and convalescent COVID-19. Nucleic acid was either cDNA or gDNA, and it came from T cells, B-cell-depleted T cells, or PBMCs.

The CDR3 length is 13 residues. The V segment lost 5 bases and the J segment 4 bases; nucleotides outside the gene matches: 4. Germline loops: CDR1 MNHEY, CDR2 SMNVEV (reference sequence). As originally analysed: Estimates of nucleated cell counts were drawn from the amplification of reference gene primers. Clones were sequenced by immunoSEQ multiplex PCR, and TCRdb holds only the in-frame ones, with some missing. D and trimming come from the DNA, and the V and J calls and clone size come from that table. The sample includes around 36,000 clones, roughly 85% seen only once; the top ten take around 4.6%.

Sequences were obtained from peripheral blood. The chain joins TRBV27 to TRBJ1-1, with 7 nucleotides matching TRBD1. The sequence was obtained from a man aged 55 to 70 with acute or convalescent COVID-19. CDR3 in DNA: TGTGCCAGCAGTAACAGGGGTCGCACTGAAGCTTTCTTT. Translation: CASSNRGRTEAFF.